The 17 T cell receptor beta chains presented below share a single source sample, sequenced in a study of post-analysis software for immune sequencing data. These receptors have no known antigen. Prepared TCR beta cDNA libraries contained unique molecular identifiers. TCRdb passed the PCR reads through MiXCR, listing each CDR3 protein once. This sample has 350,000 to 500,000 distinct CDR3 sequences, with 39% found just once. Whole-study results and caveats: Higher frequency in patients than in controls was seen for about 5 TRBV segments, with TRBV5-6, TRBV5-1 and TRBV20-1 among them.

What was sequenced was blood. The receptors were sampled from a girl aged 2 to 9 with multiple sclerosis.

This clonotype was seen only once. V usage is TRBV7-6 and J usage is TRBJ2-1, with D perhaps given as TRBD1 or TRBD2 (5 bases each). CDR3 length: 14 residues. Germline V CDR1 and CDR2: SGHVS, FNYEAQ. V was pared by 8 bases and J by 5 bases, with 16 bases between. The CDR3 DNA sequence: TGTGCCAGCCGGGACCGATACTTTGACAATGAGCAGTTCTTC. Translated: CASRDRYFDNEQFF.

The chain couples TRBV6-2 or TRBV6-3 to TRBJ2-7, with TRBD2 as a possible D gene (6 bases). The CDR3 totals 15 residues. CDR1 and CDR2 (germline): MNHEY, SVGEGT. Trimming removed 1 base from V and 3 bases from J, with 13 bases in between. This chain's CDR3 is CASSYWPGENYEQYF. As DNA, the CDR3 is TGTGCCAGCAGTTACTGGCCGGGAGAAAACTACGAGCAGTACTTC.

The chain combines TRBV7-2 with TRBJ2-3; TRBD2 agrees at 13 bases. The V gene's germline CDR1 is SGHTA and CDR2 FQGNSA. This CDR3 is built from 16 residues. V lost 5 bases and J lost 8; bases outside the gene matches: 10. CDR3 sequence: CASSDRTSGRGGTQYF. The CDR3 bases are TGTGCCAGCAGCGACCGGACTAGCGGGAGAGGGGGTACGCAGTATTTT. Variable domain in full (rest from reference TRBV7-2 and TRBJ2-3): GAGVSQSPSNKVTEKGKDVELRCDPISGHTALYWYRQSLGQGLEFLIYFQGNSAPDKSGLPSDRFSAERTGGSVSTLTIQRTQQEDSAVYLCASSDRTSGRGGTQYFGPGTRLTVL.

This clonotype occurred a few times. The V call is TRBV12-3 or TRBV12-4, the J call TRBJ2-4, with D perhaps TRBD2 (6 bases). V lost 7 bases and J 1 base, leaving 8 bases between the germline ends. The CDR3 is 13 amino acids. Here the CDR3 DNA reads TGTGCCAGCAAGCGGGCGGCCAAAAACATTCAGTACTTC. Amino acids: CASKRAAKNIQYF.

This clonotype has only a few counts. The CDR3 reads CASSEGQPQHF. CDR3 nucleotide sequence: TGTGCCAGCAGTGAGGGTCAGCCCCAGCATTTT. The rearrangement links TRBV6-1 to TRBJ1-5; D is ambiguous. Between the trimmed V and J ends, which lost 3 bases and 6 bases, there was a span of 3 bases. The CDR3 has 11 residues. From germline, CDR1 is MNHNS and CDR2 SASEGT.

The chain is built from TRBV5-1 and TRBJ1-2, with TRBD1 as a possible D gene (5 bases). Germline V gene sequence: CDR1 SGHRS, CDR2 YFSETQ. With 0 bases removed from V and 8 bases from J, the gap between germline ends came to 23 bases. The CDR3 runs to 17 residues. DNA for the CDR3: TGCGCCAGCAGCTTGGATTTCGCCGAGGGACCTACGAGGGGCTACACCTTC. Its translation is CASSLDFAEGPTRGYTF. Based on the CDR3 plus reference TRBV5-1 and TRBJ1-2, the full variable domain is KAGVTQTPRYLIKTRGQQVTLSCSPISGHRSVSWYQQTPGQGLQFLFEYFSETQRNKGNFPGRFSGRQFSNSRSEMNVSTLELGDSALYLCASSLDFAEGPTRGYTFGSGTRLTVV.

This clonotype occurred once. This sequence joins TRBV12-3 or TRBV12-4 and TRBJ1-2; 9 bases agree with TRBD1. The CDR3 runs 16 residues. The V and J ends lost 3 bases and 7 bases, in that order; junction bases with no gene match: 12. CDR3 nucleotide sequence: TGTGCCAGCAGTTTCGGGACAGGGTATCAGGGTAGTGGCTACACCTTC. It translates to CASSFGTGYQGSGYTF.

V gene TRBV29-1 combines with J gene TRBJ2-1; TRBD1 might be the D (6 bases). CDR3 length: 16 amino acids. Trimming removed 0 bases at V and 6 bases at J, with 18 bases between. CDR1 and CDR2 from the germline V gene are SQVTM and ANQGSEA. The chain's CDR3 is CSVEDYGTHRFNEQFF. In DNA, the CDR3 is TGCAGCGTTGAAGACTACGGGACACATCGCTTCAATGAGCAGTTCTTC.

In its sample, this clonotype was seen a few times. The chain couples TRBV20-1 to TRBJ2-7; possibly TRBD1 for D (5 bases). V was cut by 5 bases and J by 2 bases, with 13 bases left in between. The CDR3 extends over 13 amino acids. CDR1 and CDR2 (germline): DFQATT, SNEGSKA (reference sequence). In nucleotides, the CDR3 is TGCAGTGCTCCATGGACATCCCCCTACGAGCAGTACTTC. It yields the protein CSAPWTSPYEQYF.

This clonotype turned up a few times. The chain is built from TRBV29-1 and TRBJ2-2; a possible D gene is TRBD1 (6 bases). CDR1 and CDR2 (germline): SQVTM, ANQGSEA. The CDR3 spans 15 residues. V was trimmed by 2 bases and J by 2 bases, leaving 12 bases between them. CDR3 nucleotide sequence: TGCAGCGTTGAACGAAGGACAGTTAACACCGGGGAGCTGTTTTTT. Residues: CSVERRTVNTGELFF.

The table lists this clonotype with many counts. The CDR3 DNA reads as TGCAGCGTGGACAGGGGGCAAGAGACCCAGTACTTC. Translating it yields CSVDRGQETQYF. J is TRBJ2-5 and V is TRBV29-1, with TRBD1 matching over 10 bases. Looked up from germline, CDR1 is SQVTM and CDR2 is ANQGSEA. The CDR3 spans 12 residues. The ends lost 6 bases at V and 2 bases at J; junction bases unmatched: 0.

This clonotype was detected a few times. The chain links TRBV4-2 to TRBJ2-7; D is unclear. CDR1 is LGHNA, CDR2 YNFKEQ, per germline. V was clipped by 5 bases and J by 2 bases, with 7 bases between them. The CDR3 totals 12 residues. In DNA form, the CDR3 reads TGTGCCAGCAGCAGGACCCCCTACGAGCAGTACTTC. It yields the protein CASSRTPYEQYF.

The genes are TRBV29-1 and TRBJ1-1, with no clear D. There are 12 residues in the CDR3. Germline values: CDR1 SQVTM, CDR2 ANQGSEA. V was pared by 6 bases and J by 1 base, with 9 bases between. CDR3 coding DNA: TGCAGCGTGGACGGTGGGAACACTGAAGCTTTCTTT. Its translation: CSVDGGNTEAFF.

The V call is TRBV18, the J call TRBJ2-1; D is unclear. Germline assignment: CDR1 KGHSH and CDR2 LQKENI. CDR3 size: 15 residues. Between the trimmed V and J ends, which lost 2 bases and 4 bases, there was a span of 12 bases. In DNA, the CDR3 is TGTGCCAGCTCACCAGTCGCGCAGGCTTACAATGAGCAGTTCTTC. Translation gives CASSPVAQAYNEQFF.

This chain connects TRBV9 to TRBJ2-5; perhaps TRBD2 as D (5 bases). Germline CDR1 reads SGDLS; CDR2 reads YYNGEE. V lost 0 bases to trimming and J lost 5 bases, with 11 bases between them. This CDR3 contains 14 residues. In nucleotides, the CDR3 is TGTGCCAGCAGCGTAGCTAGCCGGGCGGAGACCCAGTACTTC. Protein product: CASSVASRAETQYF.

Here the CDR3 reads CASTSTGTGGGETQYF. The CDR3 DNA follows: TGTGCCAGCACCTCCACCGGGACAGGGGGCGGAGAGACCCAGTACTTC. V is TRBV28 and J is TRBJ2-5; 12 bases line up with TRBD1. With V trimmed by 7 bases and J by 4 bases, 10 bases remained unmatched. In germline, CDR1 is MDHEN, CDR2 SYDVKM. This CDR3 region has 16 residues.

This chain links TRBV7-6 with TRBJ1-6; the D is unclear. Germline CDR1 is SGHVS and CDR2 is FNYEAQ. The CDR3 length is 16 residues. V was trimmed by 0 bases and J by 7 bases, leaving 13 bases between them. CDR3 nucleotides: TGTGCCAGCAGCTTAGCGTTATGGGATGAGAATTCACCCCTCCACTTT. It is translated as CASSLALWDENSPLHF.